A single sample gave rise to the 12 T cell receptor beta chains below, sequenced in a study of technical replicates of blood from a handful of donors. The method was immunoSEQ multiplex PCR; TCRdb's version includes in-frame clones alone and lacks a portion of them. This sample has around 100,000 clones, with approximately 94% found just once. Sequenced sample: T cells isolated from PBMCs. The receptors were sampled from a human donor in good health.

In its sample, this clone was seen a few times. The chain has TRBV4-1 and TRBJ1-1; D is undetermined. CDR1 is MGHRA and CDR2 is YSYEKL in the germline V gene. V lost 1 base and J 2 bases, leaving 8 bases between the germline ends. There are 14 residues in the CDR3. Here the CDR3 DNA reads TGCGCCAGCAGCCAAGTCTTCTCTAACACTGAAGCTTTCTTT. This encodes CASSQVFSNTEAFF.

V and J are TRBV9 and TRBJ1-2; a possible D gene is TRBD1 (5 bases). Germline V gene sequence: CDR1 SGDLS, CDR2 YYNGEE. The CDR3 consists of 15 residues. Deletions cut 4 bases from V and 3 bases from J, with 16 bases between. CDR3 sequence (DNA): TGTGCCAGCAGCCCATGGGGCGAGATTGACTATGGCTACACCTTC. Its translation is CASSPWGEIDYGYTF.

The rearrangement uses TRBV13 and TRBJ1-1; the D is unclear. The CDR3 is 12 amino acids. Germline lookup yields CDR1 PRHDT and CDR2 FYEKMQ (reference sequence). Trimming left V 4 bases short and J 5 bases short, with 8 bases between. The CDR3 loop reads CASSWEGTEAFF. CDR3 in DNA: TGTGCCAGCAGCTGGGAGGGAACTGAAGCTTTCTTT. Together with reference TRBV13 and TRBJ1-1, the CDR3 gives the full variable domain: AAGVIQSPRHLIKEKRETATLKCYPIPRHDTVYWYQQGPGQDPQFLISFYEKMQSDKGSIPDRFSAQQFSDYHSELNMSSLELGDSALYFCASSWEGTEAFFGQGTRLTVV.

The genes are TRBV9 and TRBJ2-2; perhaps TRBD2 as D (7 bases). Trimming took off 0 bases at V and 5 bases at J, with 17 bases between the two ends. The CDR3 has 17 residues. The germline gives CDR1 SGDLS, CDR2 YYNGEE. As DNA, the CDR3 is TGTGCCAGCAGCGTAGTTGGACAAGGGGGGGCGACCGGGGAGCTGTTTTTT. This encodes CASSVVGQGGATGELFF.

The chain combines TRBV27 with TRBJ1-5, with 12 positions matching TRBD1. From germline, CDR1 is MNHEY and CDR2 SMNVEV (reference sequence). The V segment lost 8 bases and the J segment 1 base; nucleotides outside the gene matches: 9. This CDR3 has 17 amino acids. The CDR3 is CASGSGTGGSSNQPQHF. CDR3 coding DNA: TGTGCCAGCGGTTCCGGGACAGGGGGCTCCAGCAATCAGCCCCAGCATTTT.

The chain recombines TRBV29-1 with TRBJ2-7; 7 positions agree with TRBD1. The CDR3 covers 14 residues. Germline V gene sequence: CDR1 SQVTM, CDR2 ANQGSEA. Losses at the gene ends were 2 bases for V and 0 bases for J; bases not matched to a gene: 4. This CDR3 is CSVEQTGSSYEQYF. The DNA of the CDR3 is TGCAGCGTTGAACAGACAGGGAGCTCCTACGAGCAGTACTTC.

The CDR3, as DNA: TGTGCCAGCAGCCAACAGGGATATCGTGAAAAACTGTTTTTT. Translating it yields CASSQQGYREKLFF. This chain connects TRBV13 to TRBJ1-4, with D perhaps TRBD1 (6 bases). Trimming cost V 5 bases and J 7 bases, with 14 bases left between them. Per germline, CDR1 PRHDT and CDR2 FYEKMQ (reference sequence). The CDR3 totals 14 residues. Filled out from reference TRBV13 and TRBJ1-4, the complete variable domain reads AAGVIQSPRHLIKEKRETATLKCYPIPRHDTVYWYQQGPGQDPQFLISFYEKMQSDKGSIPDRFSAQQFSDYHSELNMSSLELGDSALYFCASSQQGYREKLFFGSGTQLSVL.

V usage is TRBV7-6 and J usage is TRBJ2-2; possible D gene TRBD2, 6 bases. Germline V gene data show CDR1 as SGHVS and CDR2 as FNYEAQ. The CDR3 sequence is 14 residues long. V was clipped by 1 base and J by 3 bases, with 6 bases between them. The CDR3 loop is CASSLGGDTGELFF. The CDR3 bases are TGTGCCAGCAGCTTAGGCGGGGACACCGGGGAGCTGTTTTTT.

V and J are TRBV7-2 and TRBJ2-5, with 8 nucleotides matching TRBD1. CDR1 is SGHTA and CDR2 is FQGNSA in the germline V gene. The CDR3 length is 14 residues. The J segment lost 5 bases and the V segment lost 5 bases, leaving 7 bases of the junction unmatched. The CDR3 here is CASSVDRAGETQYF. CDR3 DNA: TGTGCCAGCAGCGTGGACAGGGCCGGGGAGACCCAGTACTTC.

The CDR3 nucleotides are TGTGCCAGCAGTTTTGCAGGGCTCAACACTGAAGCTTTCTTT. Protein sequence: CASSFAGLNTEAFF. This rearrangement joins TRBV28 to TRBJ1-1; D possibly corresponds to TRBD1 (5 bases). The CDR3 runs to 14 residues. V lost 3 bases and J 2 bases, leaving 10 bases between the germline ends. CDR1 MDHEN and CDR2 SYDVKM come from the germline V gene. The full variable domain, with the rest looked up from reference TRBV28 and TRBJ1-1, is DVKVTQSSRYLVKRTGEKVFLECVQDMDHENMFWYRQDPGLGLRLIYFSYDVKMKEKGDIPEGYSVSREKKERFSLILESASTNQTSMYLCASSFAGLNTEAFFGQGTRLTVV.

The gene calls are TRBV9 and TRBJ2-3; 9 nucleotides line up with TRBD1. V gave up 3 bases and J gave up 6 bases; unmatched junction bases: 8. The germline V gene encodes CDR1 SGDLS and CDR2 YYNGEE. The CDR3 is made up of 15 amino acids. For the CDR3, the DNA is TGTGCCAGCAGCGACCGGACAGGGGTGAGGGATACGCAGTATTTT. It yields the protein CASSDRTGVRDTQYF.

V is TRBV30 and J is TRBJ1-2; D unclear. The CDR3 is 11 residues long. Germline V gene sequence: CDR1 GTSNPN, CDR2 SVGIG (reference sequence). The V gene lost 3 bases and the J gene lost 2 bases, with 4 bases spanning the gap. This CDR3 is CAWSPNYGYTF. CDR3 DNA: TGTGCCTGGAGCCCAAACTATGGCTACACCTTC.